The 9 T cell receptor beta chains given below trace back to one sample, sequenced in a study of cytomegalovirus exposure and HLA in healthy donors. 13 Jbeta primers and 60 Vbeta primers were used for the PCR. Libraries were prepared by immunoSEQ multiplex PCR; TCRdb keeps only in-frame clonotypes and omits some of them. The sample contains fewer than 200,000 clones, over 75% of which appear only once. What was sequenced was PBMCs. The source of these receptors is a woman in her late teens or twenties in good health and CMV-seronegative.

The rearrangement uses TRBV28 and TRBJ1-6; D uncertain. Trimming removed 3 bases at V and 7 bases at J, with 4 bases between. Germline V gene sequence: CDR1 MDHEN, CDR2 SYDVKM. This CDR3 has 12 residues. CDR3 residues: CASSFENSPLHF. The CDR3 nucleotides read TGTGCCAGCAGTTTCGAGAATTCACCCCTCCACTTT.

V usage is TRBV11-1 and J usage is TRBJ2-1, with 9 bases identical to TRBD2. The CDR3 length is 15 residues. V trimming: 4 bases; J trimming: 8 bases; junction bases outside the gene matches: 9. CDR1 and CDR2 from the germline V gene are SGHAT and FQDESV (reference sequence). For the CDR3, the DNA is TGTGCCAGCAGCTCTTCTAGCGGGGCGGGTTATGAGCAGTTCTTC. Protein product: CASSSSSGAGYEQFF.

This sequence joins TRBV7-3 and TRBJ2-7; D is perhaps TRBD2 (6 bases). CDR3 length: 14 residues. CDR1 is SGHTA, CDR2 FQGTGA, per germline. The V end lost 3 bases, the J end lost 4 bases, and 13 bases lay between the germline ends. CDR3 nucleotide sequence: TGTGCCAGCAGCTTCGGGACTGGGACTTACGAGCAGTACTTC. Its translation is CASSFGTGTYEQYF.

The DNA of the CDR3 is TGTGCCAGCAGTACGCCCTCCCGGGATCGACGGGTCAAAAACATTCAGTACTTC. As protein: CASSTPSRDRRVKNIQYF. The genes are TRBV27 and TRBJ2-4; the D gene is possibly TRBD2 (5 bases). Trimming left V 5 bases short and J 3 bases short, with 23 bases between. Looked up from germline, CDR1 is MNHEY and CDR2 is SMNVEV (reference sequence). The CDR3 is made up of 18 amino acids.

The chain carries TRBV20-1 and TRBJ1-2; D unresolved. Germline assignment: CDR1 DFQATT and CDR2 SNEGSKA (reference sequence). The CDR3 is 11 amino acids. Trimming stripped 6 bases from V and 7 bases from J, with 12 bases between. The CDR3: CSAPARVGYTF. The CDR3 bases are TGCAGTGCCCCGGCGCGGGTTGGCTACACCTTC.

Concerning this clone: At one of its ends the junction is not consistent with the germline gene, which may arise from a read error. The rearrangement joins TRBV7-9 to TRBJ1-1; 7 nucleotides line up with TRBD1. The length of the CDR3 is 15 residues. Germline CDR1 is SEHNR and CDR2 is FQNEAQ (reference sequence). The CDR3 sequence is CSSSLQTGWNTEAFF. The CDR3 DNA sequence: TGTTCCAGCAGCTTGCAGACAGGGTGGAACACTGAAGCTTTCTTT.

The chain joins TRBV5-4 to TRBJ2-7; D ambiguous. Trimming cost V 3 bases and J 7 bases, with 14 bases left between them. Germline CDR1 is SGHNT and CDR2 is YYREEE (reference sequence). There are 13 residues in the CDR3. Written as DNA, the CDR3 is TGTGCCAGCAGCTATCACAGTGGTAGGGAGCAGTACTTC. This codes for CASSYHSGREQYF.

This clone has just a few counts. V gene TRBV28 combines with J gene TRBJ2-7; the D gene is possibly TRBD1 (5 bases). Trimming shortened V by 3 bases and J by 5 bases, and 11 bases separated the two germline ends. The germline gives CDR1 MDHEN, CDR2 SYDVKM. CDR3 length equals 13 residues. The CDR3 region has the DNA TGTGCCAGCAGTTTCCGGCAGGGCAACGAGCAGTACTTC. Protein sequence: CASSFRQGNEQYF.

The CDR3 loop reads CASREGAGEKLFF. CDR3 bases: TGCGCCAGCCGTGAGGGGGCTGGGGAAAAACTGTTTTTT. The chain recombines TRBV5-1 with TRBJ1-4; 7 bases fit TRBD1. Germline V lookup: CDR1 SGHRS, CDR2 YFSETQ. The ends lost 7 bases at V and 8 bases at J; junction bases unmatched: 8. CDR3 length equals 13 residues.